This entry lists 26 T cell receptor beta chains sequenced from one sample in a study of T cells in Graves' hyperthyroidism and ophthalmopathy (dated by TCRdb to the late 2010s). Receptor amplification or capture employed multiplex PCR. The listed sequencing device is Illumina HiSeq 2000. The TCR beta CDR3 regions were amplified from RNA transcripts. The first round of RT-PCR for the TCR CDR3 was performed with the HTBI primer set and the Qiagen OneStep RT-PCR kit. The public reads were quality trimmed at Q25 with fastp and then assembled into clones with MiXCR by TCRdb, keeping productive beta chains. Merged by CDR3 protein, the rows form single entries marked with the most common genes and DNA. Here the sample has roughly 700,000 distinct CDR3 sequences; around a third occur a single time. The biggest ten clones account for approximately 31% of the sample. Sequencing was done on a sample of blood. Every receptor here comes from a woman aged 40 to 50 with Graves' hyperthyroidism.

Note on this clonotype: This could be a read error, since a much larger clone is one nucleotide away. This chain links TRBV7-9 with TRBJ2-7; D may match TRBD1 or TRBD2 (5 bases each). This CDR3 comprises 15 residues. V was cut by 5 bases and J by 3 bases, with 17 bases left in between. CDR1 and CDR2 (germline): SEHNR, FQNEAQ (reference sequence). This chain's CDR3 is CASSLPPGQFYEQYF. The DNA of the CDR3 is TGTGCCAGCAGCCTCCCGCCGGGGCAGTTCTACGAGCAGTACTTC.

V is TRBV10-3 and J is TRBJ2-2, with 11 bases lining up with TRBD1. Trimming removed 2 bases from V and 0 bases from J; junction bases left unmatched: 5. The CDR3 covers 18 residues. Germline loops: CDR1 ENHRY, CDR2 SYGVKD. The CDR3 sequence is CAISEGQGASANTGELFF. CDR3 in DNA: TGTGCCATCAGTGAGGGACAGGGGGCCTCCGCGAACACCGGGGAGCTGTTTTTT.

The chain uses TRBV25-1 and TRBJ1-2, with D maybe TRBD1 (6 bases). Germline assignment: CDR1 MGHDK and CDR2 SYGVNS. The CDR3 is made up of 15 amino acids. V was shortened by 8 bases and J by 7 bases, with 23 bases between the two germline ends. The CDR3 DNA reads TGTGCCAGCGGCCCCGACCTACAGGGTGTTTTTGGCTACACCTTC. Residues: CASGPDLQGVFGYTF.

As DNA, the CDR3 is TGTGCCAGCAGGTGGACACGCGGCAATCAGCCCCAGCATTTT. It specifies CASRWTRGNQPQHF. This chain joins TRBV28 and TRBJ1-5; D might be TRBD1 (5 bases). CDR1 is MDHEN, CDR2 SYDVKM, per germline. V was trimmed by 6 bases and J by 2 bases, leaving 11 bases between them. CDR3 length equals 14 residues.

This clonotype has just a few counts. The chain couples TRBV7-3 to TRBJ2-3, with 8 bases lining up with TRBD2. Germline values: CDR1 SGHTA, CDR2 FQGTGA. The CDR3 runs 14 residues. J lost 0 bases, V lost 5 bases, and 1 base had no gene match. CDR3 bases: TGTGCCAGCAGCCCTAGCGGGAGCACAGATACGCAGTATTTT. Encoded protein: CASSPSGSTDTQYF.

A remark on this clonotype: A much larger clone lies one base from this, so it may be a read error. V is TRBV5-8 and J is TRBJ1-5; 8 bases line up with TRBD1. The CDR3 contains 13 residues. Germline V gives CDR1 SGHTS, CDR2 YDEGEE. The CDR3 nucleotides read TGTGCCAGCAGTACGAGGGACAGGCAGCCCCGGCATTTT. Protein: CASSTRDRQPRHF. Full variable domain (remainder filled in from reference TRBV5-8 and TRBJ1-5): EAGVTQSPTHLIKTRGQQATLRCSPISGHTSVYWYQQALGLGLQFLLWYDEGEERNRGNFPPRFSGRQFPNYSSELNVNALELEDSALYLCASSTRDRQPRHFGDGTRLSIL.

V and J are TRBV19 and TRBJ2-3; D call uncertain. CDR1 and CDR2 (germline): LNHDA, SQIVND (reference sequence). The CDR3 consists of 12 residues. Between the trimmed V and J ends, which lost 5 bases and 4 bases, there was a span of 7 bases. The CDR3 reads CASSVASDTQYF. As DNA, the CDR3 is TGTGCCAGTAGTGTGGCCTCAGATACGCAGTATTTT.

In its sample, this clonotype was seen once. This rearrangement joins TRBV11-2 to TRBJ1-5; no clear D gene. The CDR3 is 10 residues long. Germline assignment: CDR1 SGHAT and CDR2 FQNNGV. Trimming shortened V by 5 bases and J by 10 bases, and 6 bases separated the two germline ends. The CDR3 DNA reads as TGTGCCAGCAGCCCGGGCCCCCAGCATTTT. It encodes CASSPGPQHF.

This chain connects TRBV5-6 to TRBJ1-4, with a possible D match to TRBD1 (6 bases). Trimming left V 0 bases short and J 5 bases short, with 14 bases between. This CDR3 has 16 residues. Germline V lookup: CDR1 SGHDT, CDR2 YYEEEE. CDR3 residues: CASSLALTGSNEKLFF. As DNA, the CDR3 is TGTGCCAGCAGCTTGGCCTTGACAGGCTCCAATGAAAAACTGTTTTTT.

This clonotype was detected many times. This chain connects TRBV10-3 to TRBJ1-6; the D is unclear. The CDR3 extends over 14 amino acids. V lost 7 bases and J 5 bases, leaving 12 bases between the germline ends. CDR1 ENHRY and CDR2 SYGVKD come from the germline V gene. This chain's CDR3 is CAITGRLNNSPLHF. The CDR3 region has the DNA TGTGCCATCACTGGACGGCTCAATAATTCACCCCTCCACTTT.

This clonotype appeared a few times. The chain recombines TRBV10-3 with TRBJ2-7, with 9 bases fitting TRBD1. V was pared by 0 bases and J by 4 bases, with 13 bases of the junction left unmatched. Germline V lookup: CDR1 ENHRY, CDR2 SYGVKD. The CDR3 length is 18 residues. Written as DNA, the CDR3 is TGTGCCATCAGTGAGTCTAGGACAGGGGAACTTAGTGGGTACGAGCAGTACTTC. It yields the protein CAISESRTGELSGYEQYF.

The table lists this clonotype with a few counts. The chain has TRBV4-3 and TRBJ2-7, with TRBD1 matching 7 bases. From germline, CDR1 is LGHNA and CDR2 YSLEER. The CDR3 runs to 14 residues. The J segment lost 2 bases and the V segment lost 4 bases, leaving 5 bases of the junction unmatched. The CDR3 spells CASSRNRGPYEQYF. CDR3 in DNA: TGCGCCAGCAGCCGTAACAGGGGTCCCTACGAGCAGTACTTC.

The CDR3 DNA reads TGCAGTGGCACAGGTAGCCTGGGGTTTGGCTACACCTTC. It is translated as CSGTGSLGFGYTF. V gene TRBV20-1 combines with J gene TRBJ1-2; possibly TRBD1 for D (5 bases). The CDR3 contains 13 residues. The V and J ends lost 7 bases and 7 bases respectively, with 19 bases between them. Germline-derived CDR1 and CDR2 are DFQATT and SNEGSKA (reference sequence).

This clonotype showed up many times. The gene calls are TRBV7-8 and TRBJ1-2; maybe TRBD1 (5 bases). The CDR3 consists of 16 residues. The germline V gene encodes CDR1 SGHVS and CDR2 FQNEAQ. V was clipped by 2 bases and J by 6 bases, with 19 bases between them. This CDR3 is CASSLIRGGDANGYTF. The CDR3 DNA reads TGTGCCAGCAGCTTAATAAGGGGCGGGGATGCTAATGGCTACACCTTC.

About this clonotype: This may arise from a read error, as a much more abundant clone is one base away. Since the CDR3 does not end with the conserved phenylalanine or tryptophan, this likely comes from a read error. CDR3 DNA: TGTGCCAGCAGTGCGTCCCTGTCTCAAGAGACCCAGTACCTC. It yields the protein CASSASLSQETQYL. The V and J genes are TRBV9 and TRBJ2-5; D gene unclear. V lost 5 bases and J lost 2, with 13 bases in between. The CDR3 totals 14 residues. Germline values: CDR1 SGDLS, CDR2 YYNGEE.

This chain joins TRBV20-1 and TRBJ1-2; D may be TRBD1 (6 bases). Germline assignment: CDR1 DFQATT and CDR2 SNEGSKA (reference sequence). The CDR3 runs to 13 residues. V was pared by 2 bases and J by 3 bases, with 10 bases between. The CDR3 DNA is TGCAGTGCTAGACACAGGGCCTACTATGGCTACACCTTC. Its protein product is CSARHRAYYGYTF.

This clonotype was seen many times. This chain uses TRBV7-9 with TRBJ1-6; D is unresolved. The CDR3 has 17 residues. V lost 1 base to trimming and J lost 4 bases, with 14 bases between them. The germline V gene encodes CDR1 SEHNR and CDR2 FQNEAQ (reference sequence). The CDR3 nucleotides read TGTGCCAGCAGCTTAGTTTCGGCAGCAATTTATAATTCACCCCTCCACTTT. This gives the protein CASSLVSAAIYNSPLHF.

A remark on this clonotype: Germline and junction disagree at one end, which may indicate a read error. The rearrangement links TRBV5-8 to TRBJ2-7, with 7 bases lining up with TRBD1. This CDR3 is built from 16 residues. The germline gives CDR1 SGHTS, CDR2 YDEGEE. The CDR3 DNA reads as TGCGCCAGCAGCCAAGAGGGCTCAGGGGGACCCTACGAGCAGTACTTC. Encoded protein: CASSQEGSGGPYEQYF.

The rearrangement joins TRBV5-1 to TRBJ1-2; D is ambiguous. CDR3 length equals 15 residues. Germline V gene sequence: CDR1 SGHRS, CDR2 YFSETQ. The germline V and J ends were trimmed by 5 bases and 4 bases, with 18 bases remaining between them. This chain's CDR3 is CASSGGSTLGYGYTF. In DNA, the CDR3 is TGCGCCAGCAGTGGCGGTTCGACTTTGGGCTATGGCTACACCTTC. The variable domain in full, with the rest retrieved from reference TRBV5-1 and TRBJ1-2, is KAGVTQTPRYLIKTRGQQVTLSCSPISGHRSVSWYQQTPGQGLQFLFEYFSETQRNKGNFPGRFSGRQFSNSRSEMNVSTLELGDSALYLCASSGGSTLGYGYTFGSGTRLTVV.

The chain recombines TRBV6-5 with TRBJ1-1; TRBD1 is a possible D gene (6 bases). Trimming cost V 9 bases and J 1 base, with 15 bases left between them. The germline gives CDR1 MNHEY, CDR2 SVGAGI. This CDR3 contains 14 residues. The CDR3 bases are TGTGCCAGTGGGACAACCTCAACGAACACTGAAGCTTTCTTT. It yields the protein CASGTTSTNTEAFF.

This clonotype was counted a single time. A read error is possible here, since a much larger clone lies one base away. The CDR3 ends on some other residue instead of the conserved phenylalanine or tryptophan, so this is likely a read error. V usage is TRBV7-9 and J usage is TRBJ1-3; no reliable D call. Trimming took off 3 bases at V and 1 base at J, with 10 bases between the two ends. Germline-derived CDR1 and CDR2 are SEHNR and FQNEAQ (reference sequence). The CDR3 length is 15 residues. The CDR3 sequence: CASSFSGESGNTIYL. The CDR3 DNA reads TGTGCCAGCAGCTTTTCGGGAGAATCTGGAAACACCATATATCTT.

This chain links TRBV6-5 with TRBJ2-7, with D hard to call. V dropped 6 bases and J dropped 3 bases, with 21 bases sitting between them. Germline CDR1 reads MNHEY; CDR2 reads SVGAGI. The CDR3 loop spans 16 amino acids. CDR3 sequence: CASRISWTLGDYEQYF. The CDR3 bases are TGTGCCAGCAGGATATCATGGACCCTCGGTGACTACGAGCAGTACTTC.

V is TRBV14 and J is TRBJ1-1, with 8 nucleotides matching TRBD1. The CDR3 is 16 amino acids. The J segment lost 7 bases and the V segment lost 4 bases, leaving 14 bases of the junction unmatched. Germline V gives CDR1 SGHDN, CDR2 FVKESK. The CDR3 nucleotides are TGTGCCAGCAGCCCCTATAGATCGGACAGGGTCGGTGAAGCTTTCTTT. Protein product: CASSPYRSDRVGEAFF.

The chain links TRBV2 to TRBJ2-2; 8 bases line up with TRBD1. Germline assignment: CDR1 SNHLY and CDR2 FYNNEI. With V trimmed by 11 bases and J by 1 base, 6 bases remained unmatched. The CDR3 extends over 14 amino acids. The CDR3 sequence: CAVAGTGNTGELFF. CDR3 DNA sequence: TGTGCCGTAGCCGGGACAGGGAACACCGGGGAGCTGTTTTTT.

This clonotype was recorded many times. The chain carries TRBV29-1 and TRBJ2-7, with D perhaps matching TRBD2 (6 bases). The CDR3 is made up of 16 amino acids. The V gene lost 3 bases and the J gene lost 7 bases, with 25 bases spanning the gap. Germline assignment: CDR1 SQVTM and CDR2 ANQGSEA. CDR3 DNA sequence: TGCAGCGTTGATCAAGATTCCGGGACTCCGGGGCGGGAGCAGTACTTC. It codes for CSVDQDSGTPGREQYF.

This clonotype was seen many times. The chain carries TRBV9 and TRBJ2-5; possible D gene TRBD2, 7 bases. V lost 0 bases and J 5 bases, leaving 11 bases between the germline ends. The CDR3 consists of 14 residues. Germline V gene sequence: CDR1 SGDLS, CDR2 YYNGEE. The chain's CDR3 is CASSVAGGLETQYF. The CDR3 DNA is TGTGCCAGCAGCGTAGCCGGGGGGCTTGAGACCCAGTACTTC.